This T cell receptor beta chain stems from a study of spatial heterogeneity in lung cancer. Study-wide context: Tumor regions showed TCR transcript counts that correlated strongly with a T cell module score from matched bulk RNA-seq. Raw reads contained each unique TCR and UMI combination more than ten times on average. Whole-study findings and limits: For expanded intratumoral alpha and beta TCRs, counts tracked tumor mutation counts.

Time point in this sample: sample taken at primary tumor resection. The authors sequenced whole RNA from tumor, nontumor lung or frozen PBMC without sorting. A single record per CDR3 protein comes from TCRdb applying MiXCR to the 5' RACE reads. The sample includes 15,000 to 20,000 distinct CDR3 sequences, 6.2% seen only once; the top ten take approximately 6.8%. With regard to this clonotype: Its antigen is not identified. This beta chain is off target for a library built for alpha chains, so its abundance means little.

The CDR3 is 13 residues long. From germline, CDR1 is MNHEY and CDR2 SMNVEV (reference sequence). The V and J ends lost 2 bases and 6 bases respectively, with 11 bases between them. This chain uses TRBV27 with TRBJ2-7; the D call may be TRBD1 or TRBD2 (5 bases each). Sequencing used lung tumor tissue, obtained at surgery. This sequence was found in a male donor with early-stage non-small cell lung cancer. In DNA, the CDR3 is TGTGCCAGCAGTTTAGGACATCGGGGCGAGCAGTACTTC. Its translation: CASSLGHRGEQYF.